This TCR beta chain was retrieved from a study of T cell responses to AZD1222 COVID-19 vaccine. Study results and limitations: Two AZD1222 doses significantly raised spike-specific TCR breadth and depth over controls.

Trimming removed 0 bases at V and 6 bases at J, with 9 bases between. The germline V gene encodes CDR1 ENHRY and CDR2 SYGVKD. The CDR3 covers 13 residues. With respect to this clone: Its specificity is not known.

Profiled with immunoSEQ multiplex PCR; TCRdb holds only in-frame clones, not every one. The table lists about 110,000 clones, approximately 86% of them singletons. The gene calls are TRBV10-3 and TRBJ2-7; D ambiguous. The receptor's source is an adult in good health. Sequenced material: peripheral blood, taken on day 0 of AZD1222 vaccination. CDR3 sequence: CAISESLRPEQYF. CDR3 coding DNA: TGTGCCATCAGTGAGTCCCTCAGACCCGAGCAGTACTTC.